Described below is a single TCR beta chain sequence and its context. The antigen is not known. The CDR3 spans 17 residues. The germline gives CDR1 SGDLS, CDR2 YYNGEE. The junction had 5 bases not matched to a gene; V was cut back by 0 bases and J by 0 bases. Via MiXCR, TCRdb re-called the reads, giving one row per CDR3 protein. The profile shows 110,000 to 150,000 distinct CDR3 sequences, about 31% of them singletons. This entry is derived from a study of T cell repertoires in cytomegalovirus infection. Across the whole study: Selection of CMV epitopes for the study included recently identified HLA-C-restricted and well-studied HLA-B-restricted ones.

Study results and limitations: The response measured ex vivo was dominated by TCR beta clonotypes (HLA-C-restricted and CMV-specific).

The chain links TRBV9 to TRBJ1-2, with 10 bases lining up with TRBD1. Sequencing was performed on CD8+ T cells from cultured PBMCs, taken from culture after CMV antigen stimulation. The TCR sequence derives from a human donor in good health (CMV status not recorded). Some clones in this sample may be carry-over from other donors' samples. The CDR3 loop reads CASSVEGQGLPNYGYTF. CDR3 DNA: TGTGCCAGCAGCGTAGAGGGACAGGGGTTACCTAACTATGGCTACACCTTC.